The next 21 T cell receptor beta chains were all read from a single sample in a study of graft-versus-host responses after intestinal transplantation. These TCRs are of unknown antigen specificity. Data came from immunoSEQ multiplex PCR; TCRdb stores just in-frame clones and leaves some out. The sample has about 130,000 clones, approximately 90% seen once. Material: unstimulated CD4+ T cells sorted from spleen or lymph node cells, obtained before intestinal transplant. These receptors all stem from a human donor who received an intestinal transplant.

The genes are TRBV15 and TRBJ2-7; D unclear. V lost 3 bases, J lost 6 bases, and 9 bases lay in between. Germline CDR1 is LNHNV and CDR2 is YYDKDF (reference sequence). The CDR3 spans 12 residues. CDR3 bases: TGTGCCACCAGCAGCAGATACTCCGAGCAGTACTTC. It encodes CATSSRYSEQYF.

The CDR3 DNA reads TGCGCCAGCTCGGAGACAGGGGGTGACCAGCCCCAGCATTTT. This translates into CASSETGGDQPQHF. The chain uses TRBV4-1 and TRBJ1-5; the match to TRBD1 covers 9 bases. V shed 8 bases and J 7 bases; nucleotides not matched to a gene: 9. Germline values: CDR1 MGHRA, CDR2 YSYEKL. The CDR3 runs 14 residues.

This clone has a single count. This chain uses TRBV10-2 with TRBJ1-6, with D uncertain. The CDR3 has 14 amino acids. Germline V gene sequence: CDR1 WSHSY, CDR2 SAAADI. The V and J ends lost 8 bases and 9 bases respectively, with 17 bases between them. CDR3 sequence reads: CASCPNTVGSPLHF. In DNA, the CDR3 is TGCGCCAGCTGCCCTAACACGGTCGGTTCACCCCTCCACTTT.

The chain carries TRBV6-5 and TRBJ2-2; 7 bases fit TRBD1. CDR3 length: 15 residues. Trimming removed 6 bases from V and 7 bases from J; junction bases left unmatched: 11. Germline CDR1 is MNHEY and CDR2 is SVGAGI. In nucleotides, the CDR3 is TGTGCCAGCAGGAATACAGGGGCAAGGAGCGGGGAGCTGTTTTTT. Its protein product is CASRNTGARSGELFF.

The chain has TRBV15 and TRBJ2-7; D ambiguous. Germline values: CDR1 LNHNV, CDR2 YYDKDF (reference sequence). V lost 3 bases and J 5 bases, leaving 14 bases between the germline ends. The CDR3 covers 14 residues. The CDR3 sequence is CATSRDRFVDEQYF. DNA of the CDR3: TGTGCCACCAGCAGGGACCGGTTCGTGGACGAGCAGTACTTC.

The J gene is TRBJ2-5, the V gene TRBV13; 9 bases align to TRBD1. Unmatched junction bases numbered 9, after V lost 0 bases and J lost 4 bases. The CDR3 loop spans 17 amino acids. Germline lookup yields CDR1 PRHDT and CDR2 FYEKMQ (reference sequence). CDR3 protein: CASSLGSYRGLGETQYF. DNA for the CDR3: TGTGCCAGCAGCTTAGGGTCCTACAGGGGGCTAGGAGAGACCCAGTACTTC.

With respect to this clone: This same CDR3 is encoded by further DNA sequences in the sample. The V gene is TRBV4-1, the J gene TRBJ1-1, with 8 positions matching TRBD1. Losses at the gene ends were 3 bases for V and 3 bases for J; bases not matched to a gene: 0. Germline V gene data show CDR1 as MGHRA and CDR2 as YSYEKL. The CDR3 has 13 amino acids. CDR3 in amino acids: CASSQDRDTEAFF. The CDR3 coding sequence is TGCGCCAGCAGCCAGGACAGGGACACTGAAGCTTTCTTT.

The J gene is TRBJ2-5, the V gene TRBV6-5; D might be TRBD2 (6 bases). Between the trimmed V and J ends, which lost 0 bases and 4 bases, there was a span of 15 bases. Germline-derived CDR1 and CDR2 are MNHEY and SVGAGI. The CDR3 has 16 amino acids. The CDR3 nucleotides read TGTGCCAGCAGTTACTCAGGCGGCCTAGCGTCAGAGACCCAGTACTTC. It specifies CASSYSGGLASETQYF.

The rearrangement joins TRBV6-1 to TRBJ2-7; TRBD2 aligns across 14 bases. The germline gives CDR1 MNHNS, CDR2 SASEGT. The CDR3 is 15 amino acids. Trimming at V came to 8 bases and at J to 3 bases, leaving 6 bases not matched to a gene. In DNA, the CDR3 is TGTGCCAGCTCGACTAGCGGGGGGGTCTTCTACGAGCAGTACTTC. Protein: CASSTSGGVFYEQYF.

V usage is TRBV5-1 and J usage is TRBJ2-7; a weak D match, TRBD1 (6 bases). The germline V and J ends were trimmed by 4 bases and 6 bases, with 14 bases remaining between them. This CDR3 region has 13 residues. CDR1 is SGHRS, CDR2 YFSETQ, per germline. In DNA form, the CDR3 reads TGCGCCAGCAGCCCGGAAACAGGGTTCGAGCAGTACTTC. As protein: CASSPETGFEQYF.

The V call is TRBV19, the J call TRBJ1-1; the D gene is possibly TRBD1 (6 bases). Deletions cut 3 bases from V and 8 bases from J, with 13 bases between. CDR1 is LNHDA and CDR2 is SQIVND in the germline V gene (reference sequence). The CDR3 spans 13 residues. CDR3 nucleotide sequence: TGTGCCAGTAGTATGGCCAGGGGATTGGAAGCTTTCTTT. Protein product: CASSMARGLEAFF.

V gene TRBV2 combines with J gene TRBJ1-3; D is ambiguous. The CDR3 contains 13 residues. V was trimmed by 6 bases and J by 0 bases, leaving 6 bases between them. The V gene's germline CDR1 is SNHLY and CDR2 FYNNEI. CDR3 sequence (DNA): TGTGCCAGCAGCGTCGGCTCTGGAAACACCATATATTTT. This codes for CASSVGSGNTIYF.

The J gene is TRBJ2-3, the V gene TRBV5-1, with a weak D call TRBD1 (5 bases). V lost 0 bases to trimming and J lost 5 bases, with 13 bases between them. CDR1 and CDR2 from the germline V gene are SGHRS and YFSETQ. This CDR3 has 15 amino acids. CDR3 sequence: CASSLDPRVRDTQYF. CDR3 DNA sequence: TGCGCCAGCAGCTTGGATCCCAGGGTTAGAGATACGCAGTATTTT.

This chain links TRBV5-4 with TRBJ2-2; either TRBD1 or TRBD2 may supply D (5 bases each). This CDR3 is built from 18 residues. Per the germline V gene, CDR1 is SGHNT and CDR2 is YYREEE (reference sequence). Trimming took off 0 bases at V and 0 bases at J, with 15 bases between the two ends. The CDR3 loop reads CASSLVPGLGANTGELFF. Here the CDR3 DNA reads TGTGCCAGCAGCTTGGTCCCGGGCTTGGGGGCGAACACCGGGGAGCTGTTTTTT. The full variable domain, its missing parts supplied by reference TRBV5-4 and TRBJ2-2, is ETGVTQSPTHLIKTRGQQVTLRCSSQSGHNTVSWYQQALGQGPQFIFQYYREEENGRGNFPPRFSGLQFPNYSSELNVNALELDDSALYLCASSLVPGLGANTGELFFGEGSRLTVL.

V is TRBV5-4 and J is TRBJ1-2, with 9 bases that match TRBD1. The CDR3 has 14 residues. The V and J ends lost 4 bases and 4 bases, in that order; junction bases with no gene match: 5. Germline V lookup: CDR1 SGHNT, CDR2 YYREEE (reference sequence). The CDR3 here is CASSRTGEPYGYTF. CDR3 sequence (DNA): TGTGCCAGCAGCCGGACAGGGGAGCCCTATGGCTACACCTTC.

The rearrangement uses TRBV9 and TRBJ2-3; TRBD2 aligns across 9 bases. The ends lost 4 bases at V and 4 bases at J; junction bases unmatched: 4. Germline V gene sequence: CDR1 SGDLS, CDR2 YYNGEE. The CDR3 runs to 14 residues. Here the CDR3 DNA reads TGTGCCAGCAGCCCCCGGACTAGCGCAGATACGCAGTATTTT. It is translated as CASSPRTSADTQYF.

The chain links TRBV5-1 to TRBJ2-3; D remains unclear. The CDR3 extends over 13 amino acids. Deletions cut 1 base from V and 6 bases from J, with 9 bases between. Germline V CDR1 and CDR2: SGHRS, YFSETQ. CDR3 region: CASSLSVVDTQYF. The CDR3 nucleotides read TGCGCCAGCAGCTTGTCGGTAGTGGATACGCAGTATTTT.

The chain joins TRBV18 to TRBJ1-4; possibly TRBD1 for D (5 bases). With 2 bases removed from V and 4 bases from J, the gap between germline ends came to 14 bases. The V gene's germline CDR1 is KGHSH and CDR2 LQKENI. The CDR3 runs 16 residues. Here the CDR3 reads CASSPMATAVNEKLFF. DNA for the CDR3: TGTGCCAGCTCACCAATGGCGACAGCCGTTAATGAAAAACTGTTTTTT.

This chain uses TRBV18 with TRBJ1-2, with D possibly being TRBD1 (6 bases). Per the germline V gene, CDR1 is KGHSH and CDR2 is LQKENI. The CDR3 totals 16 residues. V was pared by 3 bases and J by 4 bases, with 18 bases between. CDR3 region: CASSPTGNREGYGYTF. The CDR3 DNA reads TGTGCCAGCTCACCTACCGGAAACAGGGAGGGCTATGGCTACACCTTC.

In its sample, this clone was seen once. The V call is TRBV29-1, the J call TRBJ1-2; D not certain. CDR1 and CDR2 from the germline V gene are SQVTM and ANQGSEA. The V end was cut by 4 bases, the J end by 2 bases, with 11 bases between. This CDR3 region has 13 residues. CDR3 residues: CSVARDANYGYTF. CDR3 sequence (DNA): TGCAGCGTTGCCCGGGATGCAAACTATGGCTACACCTTC.

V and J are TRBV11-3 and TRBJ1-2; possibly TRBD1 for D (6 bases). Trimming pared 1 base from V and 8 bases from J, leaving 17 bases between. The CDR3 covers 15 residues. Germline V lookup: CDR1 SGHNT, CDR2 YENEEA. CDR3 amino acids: CASSLASQGRGGYTF. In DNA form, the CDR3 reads TGTGCCAGCAGCTTAGCGTCACAGGGAAGGGGAGGCTACACCTTC.